The 8 T cell receptor beta chains presented below share a single source sample, sequenced in a study of blood T cell repertoires in COVID-19. Using immunoSEQ multiplex PCR, the repertoire was profiled, and TCRdb retains in-frame clones only, with some absent. In the table there are more than 300,000 clones, under 90% of which are singletons. Sequenced: PBMCs or T cells enriched from blood (not recorded which). All receptors derive from a woman aged 25 to 39 who had recovered from COVID-19.

This chain connects TRBV5-4 to TRBJ1-1, with a tentative D call TRBD1 (6 bases). Germline CDR1 reads SGHNT; CDR2 reads YYREEE (reference sequence). Deletions cut 0 bases from V and 0 bases from J, with 12 bases between. The CDR3 runs to 16 residues. CDR3 sequence reads: CASSLAAGVMNTEAFF. CDR3 coding DNA: TGTGCCAGCAGCTTGGCGGCAGGGGTTATGAACACTGAAGCTTTCTTT.

The chain recombines TRBV10-2 with TRBJ1-1; 9 bases map to TRBD1. The CDR3 is 15 amino acids. Germline CDR1 is WSHSY and CDR2 is SAAADI. Trimming cost V 7 bases and J 3 bases; bases outside gene matches: 9. Here the CDR3 DNA reads TGCGCCAGCAATCCGGGACAGGGATCGTACACTGAAGCTTTCTTT. It encodes CASNPGQGSYTEAFF.

The chain recombines TRBV7-9 with TRBJ2-1, with 7 nucleotides matching TRBD2. V was clipped by 1 base and J by 4 bases; unmatched bases: 4. Germline V gives CDR1 SEHNR, CDR2 FQNEAQ (reference sequence). The CDR3 consists of 15 residues. CDR3 DNA: TGTGCCAGCAGCTTAGAGGGAGCGGGGTACAATGAGCAGTTCTTC. It codes for CASSLEGAGYNEQFF.

V usage is TRBV2 and J usage is TRBJ1-2; D gene ambiguous. The CDR3 length is 12 residues. Trimming took off 4 bases at V and 8 bases at J, with 11 bases between the two ends. Germline-derived CDR1 and CDR2 are SNHLY and FYNNEI. CDR3 protein: CASSVGAGGYTF. CDR3 nucleotide sequence: TGTGCCAGCAGTGTTGGAGCGGGGGGCTACACCTTC.

The chain carries TRBV7-2 and TRBJ1-1; the D is unclear. In germline, CDR1 is SGHTA, CDR2 FQGNSA. CDR3 size: 13 residues. V was cut by 8 bases and J by 2 bases, with 12 bases left in between. CDR3 DNA: TGTGCCAGCCGATCGACAATTAACACTGAAGCTTTCTTT. This sequence encodes CASRSTINTEAFF.

The chain has TRBV28 and TRBJ1-3; D is perhaps TRBD1 (6 bases). This CDR3 spans 15 amino acids. CDR1 and CDR2 (germline): MDHEN, SYDVKM. V shed 5 bases and J shed 7 bases, with 18 bases lying between them. CDR3 sequence reads: CASSGAGASGNTIYF. CDR3 bases: TGTGCCAGCAGTGGGGCGGGGGCATCGGGCAACACCATATATTTT.

The chain couples TRBV27 to TRBJ1-1; a possible D gene is TRBD1 (6 bases). Germline CDR1 and CDR2: MNHEY and SMNVEV (reference sequence). V gave up 1 base and J gave up 1 base, with 13 bases separating them. The CDR3 covers 16 residues. CDR3 in amino acids: CASSLWGGLRNTEAFF. CDR3 DNA sequence: TGTGCCAGCAGTTTATGGGGGGGGCTGAGGAACACTGAAGCTTTCTTT.

The gene calls are TRBV6-2 or TRBV6-3 and TRBJ2-7; the match to TRBD2 covers 10 bases. Losses at the gene ends were 6 bases for V and 7 bases for J; bases not matched to a gene: 9. Germline CDR1 reads MNHEY; CDR2 reads SVGEGT. CDR3 length: 14 residues. The CDR3 loop is CASSQAGGPGEQYF. DNA for the CDR3: TGTGCCAGCAGCCAAGCGGGAGGGCCGGGTGAGCAGTACTTC.